The 23 T cell receptor beta chains in this list originate from one sample, sequenced in a study of OX40 agonist ivuxolimab in advanced cancers. Assay: immunoSEQ multiplex PCR; the TCRdb copy retains only in-frame clones and omits some. The sample yields 70,000 or so clones, almost 90% seen once. Sequenced here: CD4+ or CD8+ T cells sorted from blood, sampled in a trial of the OX40 agonist ivuxolimab. The source is an adult with an advanced solid tumor such as melanoma, head and neck, liver or kidney cancer.

This chain connects TRBV28 to TRBJ2-7; D is unresolved. The germline V gene encodes CDR1 MDHEN and CDR2 SYDVKM. V lost 3 bases to trimming and J lost 2 bases, with 14 bases between them. The CDR3 contains 15 residues. This CDR3 reads CASSFGGVSAYEQYF. CDR3 in DNA: TGTGCCAGCAGTTTTGGTGGGGTATCGGCCTACGAGCAGTACTTC. Using reference TRBV28 and TRBJ2-7 for the parts outside the CDR3, the full variable domain is DVKVTQSSRYLVKRTGEKVFLECVQDMDHENMFWYRQDPGLGLRLIYFSYDVKMKEKGDIPEGYSVSREKKERFSLILESASTNQTSMYLCASSFGGVSAYEQYFGPGTRLTVT.

The CDR3: CATAAPRQGLNEKLFF. CDR3 DNA: TGTGCCACCGCCGCCCCTCGACAGGGCCTAAATGAAAAACTGTTTTTT. The genes are TRBV19 and TRBJ1-4; 7 nucleotides align to TRBD1. The CDR3 extends over 16 amino acids. Trimming cost V 10 bases and J 5 bases; bases outside gene matches: 16. From germline, CDR1 is LNHDA and CDR2 SQIVND (reference sequence).

This chain connects TRBV5-4 to TRBJ2-1; 9 positions match TRBD2. Unmatched junction bases numbered 10, after V lost 4 bases and J lost 5 bases. Per the germline V gene, CDR1 is SGHNT and CDR2 is YYREEE (reference sequence). CDR3 length: 16 amino acids. Here the CDR3 reads CASSPDSGRGNNEQFF. The CDR3 nucleotides are TGTGCCAGCAGCCCGGATAGCGGGAGAGGAAACAATGAGCAGTTCTTC.

The chain recombines TRBV28 with TRBJ2-5, with D uncertain. The CDR3 runs to 11 residues. Trimming removed 5 bases at V and 3 bases at J, with 4 bases between. CDR1 and CDR2 (germline): MDHEN, SYDVKM. This chain's CDR3 is CASSREETQYF. In DNA, the CDR3 is TGTGCCAGCAGTCGTGAAGAGACCCAGTACTTC.

V gene TRBV9 combines with J gene TRBJ2-2, with D possibly being TRBD2 (6 bases). CDR1 SGDLS and CDR2 YYNGEE come from the germline V gene. The CDR3 totals 16 residues. The ends were cut back, 3 bases at V and 3 bases at J, with 15 bases in the middle. The CDR3 is CASSEGTQRDTGELFF. CDR3 coding DNA: TGTGCCAGCAGCGAAGGGACTCAACGAGACACCGGGGAGCTGTTTTTT. Supplemented by reference TRBV9 and TRBJ2-2, the full variable domain reads DSGVTQTPKHLITATGQRVTLRCSPRSGDLSVYWYQQSLDQGLQFLIQYYNGEERAKGNILERFSAQQFPDLHSELNLSSLELGDSALYFCASSEGTQRDTGELFFGEGSRLTVL.

V usage is TRBV28 and J usage is TRBJ1-5; TRBD1 agrees at 11 bases. CDR1 is MDHEN and CDR2 is SYDVKM in the germline V gene. The J segment lost 1 base and the V segment lost 8 bases, leaving 7 bases of the junction unmatched. The CDR3 has 16 amino acids. The CDR3 loop is CASGGTGGVSNQPQHF. Written as DNA, the CDR3 is TGTGCCAGCGGGGGGACAGGGGGAGTAAGCAATCAGCCCCAGCATTTT.

The chain employs TRBV7-2 and TRBJ1-4, with 8 bases lining up with TRBD1. V dropped 5 bases and J dropped 7; count of bases not matched to a gene: 9. This CDR3 comprises 15 residues. The germline CDR1 and CDR2 sequences are SGHTA and FQGNSA. The DNA of the CDR3 is TGTGCCAGCAGCACTAGGACAGGGTTGAGTGAAAAACTGTTTTTT. It specifies CASSTRTGLSEKLFF.

The chain links TRBV5-1 to TRBJ2-2; no definite D call. CDR3 length: 15 amino acids. Germline loops: CDR1 SGHRS, CDR2 YFSETQ. V lost 0 bases and J lost 4, with 10 bases in between. The CDR3 loop is CASSLGSGFTGELFF. The CDR3 DNA is TGCGCCAGCAGCTTGGGCTCGGGCTTCACCGGGGAGCTGTTTTTT. The complete variable domain, with remaining parts taken from reference TRBV5-1 and TRBJ2-2, reads KAGVTQTPRYLIKTRGQQVTLSCSPISGHRSVSWYQQTPGQGLQFLFEYFSETQRNKGNFPGRFSGRQFSNSRSEMNVSTLELGDSALYLCASSLGSGFTGELFFGEGSRLTVL.

The CDR3: CASQRGRGNTDTQYF. The CDR3 DNA is TGTGCCAGTCAGAGGGGCAGGGGGAACACAGATACGCAGTATTTT. The genes are TRBV2 and TRBJ2-3; 7 nucleotides agree with TRBD1. Germline CDR1 reads SNHLY; CDR2 reads FYNNEI. Germline trimming cut 9 bases from V and 2 bases from J; bases unmatched to any gene: 11. There are 15 residues in the CDR3.

The chain joins TRBV6-5 to TRBJ1-2; D not certain. Germline V gene data show CDR1 as MNHEY and CDR2 as SVGAGI. This CDR3 is built from 15 residues. Trimming shortened V by 0 bases and J by 6 bases, and 14 bases separated the two germline ends. The CDR3 loop is CASSYSNSGWDGYTF. The CDR3 DNA is TGTGCCAGCAGTTACTCGAATTCTGGTTGGGATGGCTACACCTTC.

The V and J genes are TRBV28 and TRBJ1-3; no definite D call. Trimming took 3 bases from V and 0 from J, leaving 6 bases between them. The germline V gene has CDR1 MDHEN and CDR2 SYDVKM. This CDR3 comprises 14 residues. CDR3 nucleotides: TGTGCCAGCAGTTTGAGCATCTCTGGAAACACCATATATTTT. It codes for CASSLSISGNTIYF.

This clone was seen a single time. The J gene is TRBJ2-7, the V gene TRBV6-5; D gene ambiguous. This CDR3 is built from 12 residues. CDR1 is MNHEY, CDR2 SVGAGI, per germline. Trimming cost V 7 bases and J 5 bases, with 12 bases left between them. The chain's CDR3 is CASTLPPHEQYF. The CDR3, as DNA: TGTGCCAGCACCCTGCCCCCCCACGAGCAGTACTTC.

The rearrangement joins TRBV11-3 to TRBJ2-3, with D perhaps matching TRBD1 (5 bases). The ends were cut back, 2 bases at V and 2 bases at J, with 11 bases in the middle. Germline lookup yields CDR1 SGHNT and CDR2 YENEEA. The CDR3 is 15 residues long. CDR3 coding DNA: TGTGCCAGCAGCTTACATGACAGAACCACAGATACGCAGTATTTT. Translation gives CASSLHDRTTDTQYF.

The V call is TRBV4-3, the J call TRBJ1-3; D is possibly TRBD1 (6 bases). The CDR3 extends over 15 amino acids. The germline V and J ends were trimmed by 1 base and 2 bases, with 9 bases remaining between them. Per germline, CDR1 LGHNA and CDR2 YSLEER. The CDR3 nucleotides are TGCGCCAGCAGCCAAGCGCACAGGGCTGGAAACACCATATATTTT. Translation: CASSQAHRAGNTIYF.

The V and J genes are TRBV6-1 and TRBJ1-1; the D gene is possibly TRBD1 (5 bases). Germline CDR1 is MNHNS and CDR2 is SASEGT. Trimming cost V 5 bases and J 6 bases, with 16 bases left between them. This CDR3 contains 14 residues. CDR3 loop: CASSSGLRGPEAFF. As DNA, the CDR3 is TGTGCCAGCAGTTCAGGGCTTCGAGGCCCTGAAGCTTTCTTT.

J is TRBJ2-7 and V is TRBV7-8; the D is unclear. From germline, CDR1 is SGHVS and CDR2 FQNEAQ. The length of the CDR3 is 13 residues. V was clipped by 5 bases and J by 6 bases, with 14 bases between them. CDR3 bases: TGTGCCAGCAGCCAAGGGCCGGATGCCGAGCAGTACTTC. This translates into CASSQGPDAEQYF.

This chain connects TRBV19 to TRBJ2-7; D is undetermined. This CDR3 is built from 13 residues. With 5 bases removed from V and 0 bases from J, the gap between germline ends came to 8 bases. CDR1 is LNHDA, CDR2 SQIVND, per germline (reference sequence). DNA of the CDR3: TGTGCCAGTAGTGTGACGCACTCCTACGAGCAGTACTTC. It encodes CASSVTHSYEQYF.

This clone came up a few times. This sequence joins TRBV7-2 and TRBJ2-7; D call uncertain. V shed 5 bases and J shed 6 bases, with 11 bases lying between them. The CDR3 is made up of 12 amino acids. Germline values: CDR1 SGHTA, CDR2 FQGNSA. The CDR3 here is CASSVQVSEQYF. Here the CDR3 DNA reads TGTGCCAGCAGCGTCCAGGTATCCGAGCAGTACTTC.

The chain is built from TRBV6-1 and TRBJ2-2, with D perhaps TRBD1 (5 bases). This CDR3 contains 14 residues. CDR1 MNHNS and CDR2 SASEGT come from the germline V gene. Trimming removed 1 base at V and 6 bases at J, with 9 bases between. This CDR3 reads CASSEGLGAGELFF. The CDR3 region has the DNA TGTGCCAGCAGTGAAGGGCTAGGGGCCGGGGAGCTGTTTTTT.

This chain uses TRBV6-6 with TRBJ2-1, with 8 bases fitting TRBD1. The junction had 5 bases not matched to a gene; V was cut back by 0 bases and J by 10 bases. Germline V gene lookup returns CDR1 MNHNY and CDR2 SVGAGI (reference sequence). There are 14 residues in the CDR3. CDR3 DNA: TGTGCCAGCAGTTACTCGGGACAGGCGGGAGAGCAGTTCTTC. It yields the protein CASSYSGQAGEQFF.

J is TRBJ1-6 and V is TRBV15; D not resolved. CDR3 length: 13 amino acids. V lost 0 bases, J lost 10 bases, and 7 bases lay in between. The V gene's germline CDR1 is LNHNV and CDR2 YYDKDF (reference sequence). Here the CDR3 DNA reads TGTGCCACCAGCAGAGATAAGGAGTCACCCCTCCACTTT. Residues: CATSRDKESPLHF.

This clone has only a few counts. The DNA of the CDR3 is TGTGCCAGCAGCTTAGATGGGACAGGAAATCAGCCCCAGCATTTT. As protein: CASSLDGTGNQPQHF. This chain links TRBV9 with TRBJ1-5; TRBD1 matches 8 bases. The CDR3 is 15 residues long. Germline V gene sequence: CDR1 SGDLS, CDR2 YYNGEE. J gave up 4 bases and V 4 bases, and 7 bases lay outside the gene matches.

The V call is TRBV11-3, the J call TRBJ2-3; maybe TRBD2 (5 bases). The germline V gene encodes CDR1 SGHNT and CDR2 YENEEA. The CDR3 spans 15 residues. With 5 bases removed from V and 5 bases from J, the gap between germline ends came to 17 bases. CDR3: CASSRPSPVGDTQYF. The CDR3 nucleotides are TGTGCCAGCAGCCGACCTAGCCCAGTTGGAGATACGCAGTATTTT.